This record looks at one TCR beta chain sequence and its context. The antigen is undetermined. This record belongs to a study of metastatic and nonmetastatic thyroid tumors. Study context: Repertoire comparisons spanned blood and tumor or nodule tissue from malignant and benign thyroid patients. Overall study results and limits: Benign nodules reportedly had significantly lower TCR beta diversity than malignant thyroid tumors in blood and tumor.

V dropped 1 base and J dropped 4; count of bases not matched to a gene: 8. The CDR3 has 19 residues. From germline, CDR1 is MNHEY and CDR2 SVGEGT. Study processing details: Researchers built a distant-metastasis classifier for papillary thyroid cancer that drew on CDR3 differences across clinicopathological groups. TCRdb re-called the PCR reads via MiXCR. For this entry, the V and J calls and clone size follow TCRdb and not the study's own pipeline. The table has roughly 81,000 clones, roughly 8.6% seen once; the top ten hold more than 8%. Patients had received no treatment of any kind before thyroid surgery.

The sequenced sample consisted of blood. The receptor comes from a female donor with papillary thyroid cancer or a benign thyroid nodule (not recorded which). Some clones in this sample may be carry-over from other donors' samples. This chain uses TRBV6-2 or TRBV6-3 with TRBJ2-3, with TRBD2 matching 16 bases. The CDR3 nucleotides are TGTGCCAGCAGTTACTTGGGGACGGGACTAGCGGGGGGGCCAGATACGCAGTATTTT. Its protein is CASSYLGTGLAGGPDTQYF.